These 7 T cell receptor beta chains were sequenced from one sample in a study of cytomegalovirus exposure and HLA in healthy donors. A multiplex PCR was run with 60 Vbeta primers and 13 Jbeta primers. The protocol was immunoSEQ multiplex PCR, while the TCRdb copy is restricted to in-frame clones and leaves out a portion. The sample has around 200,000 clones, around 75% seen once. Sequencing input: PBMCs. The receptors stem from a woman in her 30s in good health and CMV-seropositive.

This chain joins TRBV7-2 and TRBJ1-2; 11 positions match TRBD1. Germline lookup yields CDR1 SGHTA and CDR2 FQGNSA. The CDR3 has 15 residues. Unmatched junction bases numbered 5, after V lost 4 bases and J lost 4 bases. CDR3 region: CASSWTGGAGYGYTF. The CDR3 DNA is TGTGCCAGCAGCTGGACAGGGGGCGCGGGCTATGGCTACACCTTC.

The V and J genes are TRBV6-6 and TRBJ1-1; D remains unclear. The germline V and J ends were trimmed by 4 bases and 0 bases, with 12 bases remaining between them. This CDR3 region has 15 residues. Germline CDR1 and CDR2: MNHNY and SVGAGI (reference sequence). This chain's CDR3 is CASSWEVGVNTEAFF. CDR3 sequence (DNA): TGTGCCAGCAGTTGGGAGGTGGGTGTGAACACTGAAGCTTTCTTT.

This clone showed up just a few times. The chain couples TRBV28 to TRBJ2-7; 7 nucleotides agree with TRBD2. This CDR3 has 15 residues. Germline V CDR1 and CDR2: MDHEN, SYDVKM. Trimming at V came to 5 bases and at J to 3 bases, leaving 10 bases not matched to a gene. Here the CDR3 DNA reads TGTGCCAGCAGTCCTAGCGGTACCGGGAACTACGAGCAGTACTTC. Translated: CASSPSGTGNYEQYF.

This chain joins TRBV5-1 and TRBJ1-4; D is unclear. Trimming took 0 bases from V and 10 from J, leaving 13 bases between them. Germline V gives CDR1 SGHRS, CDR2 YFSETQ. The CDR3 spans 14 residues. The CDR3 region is CASSLAAESLKLFF. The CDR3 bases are TGCGCCAGCAGCTTGGCGGCGGAGTCCCTAAAACTGTTTTTT.

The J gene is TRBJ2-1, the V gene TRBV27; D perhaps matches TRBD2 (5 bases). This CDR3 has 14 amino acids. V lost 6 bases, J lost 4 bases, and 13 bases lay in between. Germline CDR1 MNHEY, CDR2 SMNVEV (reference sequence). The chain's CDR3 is CASRSRAAYNEQFF. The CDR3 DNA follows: TGTGCCAGCAGATCCAGAGCGGCATACAATGAGCAGTTCTTC.

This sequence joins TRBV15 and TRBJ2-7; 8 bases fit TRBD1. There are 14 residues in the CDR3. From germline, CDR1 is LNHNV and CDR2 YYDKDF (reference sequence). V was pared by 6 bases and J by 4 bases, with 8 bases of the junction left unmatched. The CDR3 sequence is CATSSRGRGYEQYF. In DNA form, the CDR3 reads TGTGCCACCAGTTCCAGGGGGCGTGGGTACGAGCAGTACTTC. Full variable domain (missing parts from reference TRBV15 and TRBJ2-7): DAMVIQNPRYQVTQFGKPVTLSCSQTLNHNVMYWYQQKSSQAPKLLFHYYDKDFNNEADTPDNFQSRRPNTSFCFLDIRSPGLGDTAMYLCATSSRGRGYEQYFGPGTRLTVT.

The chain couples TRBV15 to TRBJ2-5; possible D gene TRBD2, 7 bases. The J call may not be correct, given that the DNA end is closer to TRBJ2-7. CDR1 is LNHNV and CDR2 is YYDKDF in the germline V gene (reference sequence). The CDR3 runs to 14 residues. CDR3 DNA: TGTGCCACCTCCAAAACGGGGGGCCAATACGAGCAGTACTTC. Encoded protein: CATSKTGGQYEQYF.